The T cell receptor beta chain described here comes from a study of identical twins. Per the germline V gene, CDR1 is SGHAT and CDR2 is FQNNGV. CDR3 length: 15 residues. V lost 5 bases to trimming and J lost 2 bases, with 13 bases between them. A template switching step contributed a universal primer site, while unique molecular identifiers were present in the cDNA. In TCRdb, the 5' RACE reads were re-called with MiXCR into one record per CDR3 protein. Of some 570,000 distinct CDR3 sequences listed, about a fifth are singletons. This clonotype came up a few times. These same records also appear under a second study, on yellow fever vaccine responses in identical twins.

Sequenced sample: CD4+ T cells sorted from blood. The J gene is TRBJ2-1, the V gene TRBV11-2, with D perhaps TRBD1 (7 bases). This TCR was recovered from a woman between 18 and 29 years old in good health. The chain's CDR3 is CASSPAGQPYNEQFF. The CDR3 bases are TGTGCCAGCAGCCCTGCGGGACAGCCCTACAATGAGCAGTTCTTC.